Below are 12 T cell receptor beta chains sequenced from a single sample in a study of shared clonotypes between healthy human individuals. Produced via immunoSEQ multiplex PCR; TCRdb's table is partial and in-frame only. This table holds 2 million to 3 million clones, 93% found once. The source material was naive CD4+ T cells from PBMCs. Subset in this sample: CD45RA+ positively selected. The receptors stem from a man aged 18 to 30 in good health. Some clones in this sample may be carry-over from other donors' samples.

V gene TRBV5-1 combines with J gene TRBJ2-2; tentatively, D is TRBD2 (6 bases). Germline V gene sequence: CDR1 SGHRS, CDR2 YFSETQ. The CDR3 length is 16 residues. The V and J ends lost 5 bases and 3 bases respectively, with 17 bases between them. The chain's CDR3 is CASSPDQRVHTGELFF. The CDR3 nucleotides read TGCGCCAGCAGTCCAGATCAGCGGGTTCACACCGGGGAGCTGTTTTTT.

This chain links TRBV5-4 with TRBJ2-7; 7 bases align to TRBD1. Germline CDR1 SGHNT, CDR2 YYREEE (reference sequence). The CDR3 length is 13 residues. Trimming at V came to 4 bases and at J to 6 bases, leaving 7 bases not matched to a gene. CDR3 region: CASSQDRVGEQYF. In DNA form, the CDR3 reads TGTGCCAGCAGCCAAGACAGGGTTGGCGAGCAGTACTTC.

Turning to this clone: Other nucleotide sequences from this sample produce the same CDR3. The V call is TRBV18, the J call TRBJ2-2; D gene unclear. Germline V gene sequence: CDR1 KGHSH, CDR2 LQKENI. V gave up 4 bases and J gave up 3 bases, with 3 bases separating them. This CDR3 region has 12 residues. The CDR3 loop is CASSRYTGELFF. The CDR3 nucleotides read TGTGCCAGCTCACGGTACACCGGGGAGCTGTTTTTT. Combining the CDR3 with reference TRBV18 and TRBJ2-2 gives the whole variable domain NAGVMQNPRHLVRRRGQEARLRCSPMKGHSHVYWYRQLPEEGLKFMVYLQKENIIDESGMPKERFSAEFPKEGPSILRIQQVVRGDSAAYFCASSRYTGELFFGEGSRLTVL.

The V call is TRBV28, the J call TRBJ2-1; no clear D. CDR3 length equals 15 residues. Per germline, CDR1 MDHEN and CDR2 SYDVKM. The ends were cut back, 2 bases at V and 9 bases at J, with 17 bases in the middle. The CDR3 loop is CASSLSHPPGREQFF. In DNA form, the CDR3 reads TGTGCCAGCAGTTTAAGCCACCCCCCTGGGCGTGAGCAGTTCTTC.

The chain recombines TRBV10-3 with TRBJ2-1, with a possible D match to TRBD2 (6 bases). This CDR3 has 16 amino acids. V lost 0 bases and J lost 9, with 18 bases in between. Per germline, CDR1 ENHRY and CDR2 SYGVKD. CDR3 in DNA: TGTGCCATCAGTGAGTCGTCCGGGGACTGGGTCGGTGAGCAGTTCTTC. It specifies CAISESSGDWVGEQFF.

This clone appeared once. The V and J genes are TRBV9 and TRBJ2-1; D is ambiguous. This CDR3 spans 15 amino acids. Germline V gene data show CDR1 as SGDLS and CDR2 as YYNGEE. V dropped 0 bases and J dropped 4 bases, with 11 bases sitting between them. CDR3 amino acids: CASSVGPQDYNEQFF. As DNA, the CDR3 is TGTGCCAGCAGCGTAGGACCTCAGGATTACAATGAGCAGTTCTTC.

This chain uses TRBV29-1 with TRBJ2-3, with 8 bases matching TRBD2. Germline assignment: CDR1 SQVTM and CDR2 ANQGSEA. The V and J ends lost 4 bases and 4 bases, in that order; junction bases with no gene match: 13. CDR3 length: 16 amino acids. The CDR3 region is CSVGGSAGASPDTQYF. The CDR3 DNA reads TGCAGCGTTGGGGGGTCAGCGGGAGCCAGTCCAGATACGCAGTATTTT.

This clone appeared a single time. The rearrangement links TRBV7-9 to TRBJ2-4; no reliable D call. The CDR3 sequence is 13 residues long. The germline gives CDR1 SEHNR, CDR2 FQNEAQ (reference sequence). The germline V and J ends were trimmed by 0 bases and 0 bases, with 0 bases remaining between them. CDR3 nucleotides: TGTGCCAGCAGCTTAGCAGCCAAAAACATTCAGTACTTC. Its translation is CASSLAAKNIQYF.

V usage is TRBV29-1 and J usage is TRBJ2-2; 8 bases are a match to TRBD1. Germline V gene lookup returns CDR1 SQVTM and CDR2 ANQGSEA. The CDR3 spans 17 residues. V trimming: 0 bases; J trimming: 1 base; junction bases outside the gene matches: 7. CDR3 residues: CSVEDPVGTGNTGELFF. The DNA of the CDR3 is TGCAGCGTTGAAGATCCCGTGGGGACAGGGAACACCGGGGAGCTGTTTTTT.

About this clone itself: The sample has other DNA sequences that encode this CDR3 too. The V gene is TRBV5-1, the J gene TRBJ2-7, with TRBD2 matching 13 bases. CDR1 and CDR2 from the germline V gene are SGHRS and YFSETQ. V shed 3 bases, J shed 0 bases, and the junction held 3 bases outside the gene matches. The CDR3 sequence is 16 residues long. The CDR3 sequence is CASSSGLAGVSYEQYF. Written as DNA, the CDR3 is TGCGCCAGCAGCTCCGGACTAGCGGGAGTCTCCTACGAGCAGTACTTC.

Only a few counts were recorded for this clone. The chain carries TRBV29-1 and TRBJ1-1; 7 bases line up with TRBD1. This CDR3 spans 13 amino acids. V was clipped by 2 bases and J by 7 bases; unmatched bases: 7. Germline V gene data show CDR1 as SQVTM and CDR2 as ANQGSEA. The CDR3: CSVEKDREVEAFF. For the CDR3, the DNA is TGCAGCGTTGAAAAAGACAGGGAGGTTGAAGCTTTCTTT.

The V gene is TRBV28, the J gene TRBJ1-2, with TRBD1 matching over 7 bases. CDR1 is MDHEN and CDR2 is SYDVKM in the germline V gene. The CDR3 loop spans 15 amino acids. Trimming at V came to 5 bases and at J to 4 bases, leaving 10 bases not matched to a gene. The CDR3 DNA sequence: TGTGCCAGCAGTCCACAGGGGCTAATGAGCTATGGCTACACCTTC. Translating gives CASSPQGLMSYGYTF.